The present entry profiles one TCR beta chain with its context. The antigen is unknown. The sample comes from a study of response to subunit inactivated influenza vaccine. This CDR3 is 16 amino acids long. V lost 5 bases to trimming and J lost 3 bases; unmatched junction nucleotides: 7. Germline loops: CDR1 SEHNR, CDR2 FQNEAQ (reference sequence). MiXCR was run by TCRdb on the RT-PCR reads, yielding one entry per CDR3 protein. Of hundreds of thousands of distinct CDR3 sequences in the sample, around 14% are singletons; the top ten hold around 10%. Study observations and caveats: The study's authors posited that every seasonal influenza vaccination enlists few new T cells.

The rearrangement links TRBV7-9 to TRBJ2-2; 9 bases fit TRBD1. Material: PBMCs from blood, obtained 11 to 12 days after vaccination. The clonotype comes from a man aged 45-65 years who received an inactivated influenza vaccine. The CDR3 spells CASSEGQGPYTGELFF. The CDR3 DNA sequence: TGTGCCAGCAGCGAAGGACAGGGGCCATACACCGGGGAGCTGTTTTTT.